This record covers a single T cell receptor beta chain. Its antigen is unknown. This entry comes from a study of cytomegalovirus exposure and HLA in healthy donors. Notes on the study in general: There were 150 to 200 TCR beta chains listed as cytomegalovirus-associated.

Libraries were prepared by immunoSEQ multiplex PCR; TCRdb keeps only in-frame clonotypes and omits some of them. The profile shows tens of thousands of clones, approximately 96% of them singletons. Germline CDR1 reads MNHEY; CDR2 reads SMNVEV (reference sequence). This CDR3 has 15 amino acids. The V end lost 8 bases, the J end lost 3 bases, and 19 bases lay between the germline ends. The source is a woman aged 18 to 35 in good health and CMV-seropositive. Sample: PBMCs. The J gene is TRBJ1-1, the V gene TRBV27, with no clear D. The CDR3 protein is CASHLGSGRDTEAFF. The CDR3, as DNA: TGTGCCAGCCACCTGGGGTCGGGGAGGGACACTGAAGCTTTCTTT.